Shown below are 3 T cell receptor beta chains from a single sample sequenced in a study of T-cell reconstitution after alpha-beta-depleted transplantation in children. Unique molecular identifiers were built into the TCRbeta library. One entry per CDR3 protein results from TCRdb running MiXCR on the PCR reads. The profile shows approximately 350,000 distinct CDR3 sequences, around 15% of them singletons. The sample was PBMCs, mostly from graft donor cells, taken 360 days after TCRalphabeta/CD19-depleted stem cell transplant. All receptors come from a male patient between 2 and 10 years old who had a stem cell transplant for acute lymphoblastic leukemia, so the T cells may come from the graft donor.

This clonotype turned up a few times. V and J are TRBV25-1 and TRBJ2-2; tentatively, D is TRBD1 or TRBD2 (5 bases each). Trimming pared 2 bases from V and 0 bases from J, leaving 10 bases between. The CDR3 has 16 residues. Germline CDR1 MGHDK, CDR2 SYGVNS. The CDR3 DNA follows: TGTGCCAGCAGTGAAGGGACCCTAGCGAACACCGGGGAGCTGTTTTTT. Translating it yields CASSEGTLANTGELFF. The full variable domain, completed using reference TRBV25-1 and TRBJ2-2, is EADIYQTPRYLVIGTGKKITLECSQTMGHDKMYWYQQDPGMELHLIHYSYGVNSTEKGDLSSESTVSRIRTEHFPLTLESARPSHTSQYLCASSEGTLANTGELFFGEGSRLTVL.

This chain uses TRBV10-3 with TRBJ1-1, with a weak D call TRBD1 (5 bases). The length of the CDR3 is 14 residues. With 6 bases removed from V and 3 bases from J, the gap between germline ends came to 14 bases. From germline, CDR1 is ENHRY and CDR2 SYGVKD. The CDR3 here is CAIRFGGLDTEAFF. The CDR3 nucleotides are TGTGCCATCAGGTTCGGGGGGTTGGACACTGAAGCTTTCTTT.

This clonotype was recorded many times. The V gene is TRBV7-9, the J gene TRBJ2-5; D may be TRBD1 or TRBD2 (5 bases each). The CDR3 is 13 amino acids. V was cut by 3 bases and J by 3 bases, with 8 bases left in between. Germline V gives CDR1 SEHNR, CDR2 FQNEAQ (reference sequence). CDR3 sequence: CASSFGAKETQYF. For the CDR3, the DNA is TGTGCCAGCAGCTTCGGGGCAAAAGAGACCCAGTACTTC.